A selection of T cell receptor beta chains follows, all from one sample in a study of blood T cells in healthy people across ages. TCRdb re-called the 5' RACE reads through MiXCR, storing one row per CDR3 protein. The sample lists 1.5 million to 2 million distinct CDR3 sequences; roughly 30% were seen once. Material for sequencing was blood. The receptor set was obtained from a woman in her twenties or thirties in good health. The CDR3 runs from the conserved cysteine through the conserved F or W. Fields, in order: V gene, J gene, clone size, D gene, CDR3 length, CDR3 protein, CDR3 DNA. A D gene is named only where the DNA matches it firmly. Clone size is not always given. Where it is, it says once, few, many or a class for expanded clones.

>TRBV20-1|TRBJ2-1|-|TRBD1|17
CGARGGRWGSSYNEQFF
TGCGGTGCTAGAGGGGGCAGATGGGGAAGCAGCTACAATGAGCAGTTCTTC
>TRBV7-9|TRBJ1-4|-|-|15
CASSLAGPEGEKLFF
TGTGCCAGCAGCTTAGCCGGACCCGAAGGGGAAAAACTGTTTTTT
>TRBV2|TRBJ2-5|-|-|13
CASSRDSFETQYF
TGTGCCAGCAGTAGAGACAGCTTTGAGACCCAGTACTTC
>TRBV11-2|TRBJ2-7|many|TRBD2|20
CASSLGRLAGGPRSSYEQYF
TGTGCCAGCAGCTTAGGCCGACTAGCGGGAGGGCCCCGGAGCTCCTACGAGCAGTACTTC
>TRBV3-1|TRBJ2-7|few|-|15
CASSRKSTGYYEQYF
TGTGCCAGCAGCCGAAAATCCACAGGGTACTACGAGCAGTACTTC
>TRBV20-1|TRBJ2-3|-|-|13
CSAVQGTSDTQYF
TGCAGTGCCGTTCAGGGTACCTCAGATACGCAGTATTTT
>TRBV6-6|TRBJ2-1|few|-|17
CASSYSRRASASHEQFF
TGTGCCAGCAGTTACTCGAGGCGAGCTAGCGCGTCACATGAGCAGTTCTTC
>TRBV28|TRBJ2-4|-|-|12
CASSLSRDRQYF
TGTGCCAGCAGTTTATCCAGGGATAGGCAGTACTTC
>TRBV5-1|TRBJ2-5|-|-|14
CASLDGVSTNEQYF
TGCGCCAGCCTCGACGGGGTCTCGACAAATGAGCAGTACTTC
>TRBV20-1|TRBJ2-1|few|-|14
CSARGQHSYNEQFF
TGCAGTGCTAGGGGCCAACACTCCTACAATGAGCAGTTCTTC
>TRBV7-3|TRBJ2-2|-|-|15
CASRPVGGGTGELFF
TGTGCCAGCAGACCGGTGGGAGGAGGAACCGGGGAGCTGTTTTTT
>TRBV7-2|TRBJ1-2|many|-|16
CASSLVVVSEGNGYTF
TGTGCCAGCAGCTTAGTAGTAGTCAGTGAGGGTAATGGCTACACCTTC
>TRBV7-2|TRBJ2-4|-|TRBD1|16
CASSSITRTGEEAQYF
TGTGCCAGCAGCTCAATAACCAGGACAGGGGAAGAGGCCCAGTACTTC
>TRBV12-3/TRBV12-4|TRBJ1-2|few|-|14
CASSPRAANYGYTF
TGTGCCAGCAGTCCCAGGGCAGCTAACTATGGCTACACCTTC
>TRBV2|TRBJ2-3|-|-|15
CASSEGPRLSDTQYF
TGTGCCAGCAGTGAGGGTCCTCGACTTTCGGATACGCAGTATTTT
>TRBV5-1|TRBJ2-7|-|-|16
CASSAPTSLGAYEQYF
TGCGCCAGCAGCGCTCCTACTAGCTTGGGGGCCTACGAGCAGTACTTC
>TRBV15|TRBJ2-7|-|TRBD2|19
CATSREQGIRLAGSYEQYF
TGTGCCACCAGCAGAGAACAGGGGATACGACTAGCGGGTTCCTACGAGCAGTACTTC
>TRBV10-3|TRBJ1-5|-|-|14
CAISEGSSGQPQHF
TGTGCCATCAGTGAAGGCAGCTCCGGTCAGCCCCAGCATTTT
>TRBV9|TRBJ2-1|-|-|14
CASSVDPGWNKQFF
TGTGCCAGCAGCGTAGACCCAGGGTGGAATAAGCAGTTCTTC
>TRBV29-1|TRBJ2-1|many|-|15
CSVVWGTRPYNEQFF
TGCAGCGTTGTGTGGGGGACCCGTCCCTACAATGAGCAGTTCTTC
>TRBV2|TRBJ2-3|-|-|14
CASRIEAQADTQYF
TGTGCCAGCAGGATAGAGGCTCAGGCAGATACGCAGTATTTT
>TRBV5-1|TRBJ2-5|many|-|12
CASRSNKETQYF
TGCGCCAGCAGAAGCAACAAAGAGACCCAGTACTTC
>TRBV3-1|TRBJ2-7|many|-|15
CASSPTAMEPYEQYF
TGTGCCAGCAGCCCCACAGCCATGGAGCCCTACGAGCAGTACTTC
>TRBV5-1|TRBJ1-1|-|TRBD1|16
CASSRYVGTEVTEAFF
TGCGCCAGCAGCCGATACGTCGGGACAGAGGTCACTGAAGCTTTCTTT
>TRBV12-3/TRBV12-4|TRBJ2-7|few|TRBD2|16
CASSRSSGTSGYEQYF
TGTGCCAGCAGTCGATCCTCCGGGACTAGCGGCTACGAGCAGTACTTC
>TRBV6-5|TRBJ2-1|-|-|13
CASSYRDGNEQFF
TGTGCCAGCAGTTACCGGGACGGTAATGAGCAGTTCTTC
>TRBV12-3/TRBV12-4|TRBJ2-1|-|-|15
CASSLGGTRSNEQFF
TGTGCCAGCAGTTTAGGAGGAACGCGGAGCAATGAGCAGTTCTTC
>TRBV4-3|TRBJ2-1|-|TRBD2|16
CASSQDKGLANNEQFF
TGCGCCAGCAGCCAAGATAAGGGACTAGCGAACAATGAGCAGTTCTTC
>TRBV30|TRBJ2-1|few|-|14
CAWSPTSSYNEQFF
TGTGCCTGGAGTCCGACTAGCTCCTACAATGAGCAGTTCTTC
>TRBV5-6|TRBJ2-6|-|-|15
CASSSQNSGADVLTF
TGTGCCAGCAGCAGCCAAAACTCTGGGGCCGACGTCCTGACTTTC
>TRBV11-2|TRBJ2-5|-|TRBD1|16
CASRTARGPRRETQYF
TGTGCCAGCAGGACAGCGAGGGGGCCCCGCCGAGAGACCCAGTACTTC
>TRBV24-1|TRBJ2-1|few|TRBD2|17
CATSDPGPGGTYNEQFF
TGTGCCACCAGTGATCCCGGACCCGGGGGGACCTACAATGAGCAGTTCTTC
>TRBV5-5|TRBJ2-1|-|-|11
CASSLEMEQFF
TGTGCCAGCAGCTTGGAGATGGAGCAGTTCTTC
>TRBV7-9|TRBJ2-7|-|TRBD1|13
CASSWTGLDEQYF
TGTGCCAGCAGCTGGACAGGGTTGGACGAGCAGTACTTC
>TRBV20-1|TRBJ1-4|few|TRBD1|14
CSAGGTGGAEKLFF
TGCAGTGCGGGTGGGACAGGAGGAGCAGAAAAACTGTTTTTT
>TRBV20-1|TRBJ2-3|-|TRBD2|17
CSASPEWGGGTTDTQYF
TGCAGTGCTAGCCCCGAGTGGGGCGGGGGGACCACAGATACGCAGTATTTT
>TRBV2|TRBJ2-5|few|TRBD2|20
CASSERGLAGGLLVWETQYF
TGTGCCAGCAGTGAGCGGGGACTAGCGGGGGGGCTCCTCGTCTGGGAGACCCAGTACTTC
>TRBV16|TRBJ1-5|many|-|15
CASSQPVTGNQPQHF
TGTGCCAGCAGCCAACCTGTGACAGGCAATCAGCCCCAGCATTTT
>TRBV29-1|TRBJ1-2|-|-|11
CSVVRVNGYTF
TGCAGCGTCGTCAGGGTTAACGGCTACACCTTC
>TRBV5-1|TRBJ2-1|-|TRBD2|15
CASSHTSGGADEQFF
TGCGCCAGCAGCCATACTAGCGGGGGGGCAGATGAGCAGTTCTTC
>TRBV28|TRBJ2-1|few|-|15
CASASGSLPSNEQFF
TGTGCCAGCGCGAGCGGGTCGCTCCCGTCGAATGAGCAGTTCTTC
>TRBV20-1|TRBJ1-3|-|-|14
CSARSSGDGNTIYF
TGCAGTGCTAGGTCGTCAGGGGACGGAAACACCATATATTTT